The entry that follows covers one T cell receptor beta chain sequence. The antigen is undetermined. This entry is derived from a study of T cells in Graves' hyperthyroidism and ophthalmopathy. Study-level information: The blood sample was taken at first diagnosis, before treatment began.

Study findings and constraints: Clonotypes that were expanded in thyroid above 0.001 mostly appeared in blood too.

Ophthalmopathy patients had Clinical Activity Score at least 3, NOSPECS grade at least 4, duration under 3 months. The authors obtained PBMCs from about 9 ml of fresh peripheral blood. What was amplified from RNA transcripts were TCR beta CDR3 regions. TCR CDR3 underwent first-round RT-PCR with the HTBI primer set. A single record per CDR3 protein comes from TCRdb applying MiXCR to the multiplex PCR reads. The data hold under 350,000 distinct CDR3 sequences, with 17% observed a single time. The receptor's source is a woman aged 60-75 years with Graves' ophthalmopathy. Material for sequencing was blood.

CDR3 DNA sequence: TGTGCCAGCAGGACAGGGGTACGGGATTCACCCCTCCACTTT. Protein: CASRTGVRDSPLHF. V and J are TRBV28 and TRBJ1-6, with 8 nucleotides matching TRBD1. The CDR3 loop spans 14 amino acids. Germline trimming cut 6 bases from V and 8 bases from J; bases unmatched to any gene: 6. Germline loops: CDR1 MDHEN, CDR2 SYDVKM.